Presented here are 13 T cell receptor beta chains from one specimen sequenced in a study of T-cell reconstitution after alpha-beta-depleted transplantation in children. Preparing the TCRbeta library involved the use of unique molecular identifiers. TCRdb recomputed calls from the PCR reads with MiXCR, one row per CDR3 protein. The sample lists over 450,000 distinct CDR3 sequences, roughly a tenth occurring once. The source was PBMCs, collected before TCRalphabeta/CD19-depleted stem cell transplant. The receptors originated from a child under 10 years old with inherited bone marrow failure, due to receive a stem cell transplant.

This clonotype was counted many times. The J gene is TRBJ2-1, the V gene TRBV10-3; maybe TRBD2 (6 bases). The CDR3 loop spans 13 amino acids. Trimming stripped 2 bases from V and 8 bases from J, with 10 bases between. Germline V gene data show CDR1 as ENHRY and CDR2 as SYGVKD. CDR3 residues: CAISERELDEQFF. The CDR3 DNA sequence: TGTGCCATCAGTGAGCGGGAGTTAGATGAGCAGTTCTTC.

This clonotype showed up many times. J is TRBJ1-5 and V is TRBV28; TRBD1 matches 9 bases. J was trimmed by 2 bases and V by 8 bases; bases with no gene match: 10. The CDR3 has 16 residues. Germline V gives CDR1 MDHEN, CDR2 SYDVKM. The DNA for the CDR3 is TGTGCCAGCCGCCCCCCATGGACAGGGGGCAATCAGCCCCAGCATTTT. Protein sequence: CASRPPWTGGNQPQHF.

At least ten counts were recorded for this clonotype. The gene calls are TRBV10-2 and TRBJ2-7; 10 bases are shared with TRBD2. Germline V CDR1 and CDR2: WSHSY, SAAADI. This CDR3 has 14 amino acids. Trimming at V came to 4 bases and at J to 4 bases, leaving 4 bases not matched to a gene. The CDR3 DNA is TGCGCCAGCAGTGGGCTAGCGGGAGTATACGAGCAGTACTTC. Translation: CASSGLAGVYEQYF.

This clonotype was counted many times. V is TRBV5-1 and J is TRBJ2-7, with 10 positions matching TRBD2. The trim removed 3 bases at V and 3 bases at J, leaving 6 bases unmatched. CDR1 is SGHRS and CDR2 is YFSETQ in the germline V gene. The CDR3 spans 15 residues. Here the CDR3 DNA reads TGCGCCAGCAGCTGGGATTGGACTAGCGGCTACGAGCAGTACTTC. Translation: CASSWDWTSGYEQYF.

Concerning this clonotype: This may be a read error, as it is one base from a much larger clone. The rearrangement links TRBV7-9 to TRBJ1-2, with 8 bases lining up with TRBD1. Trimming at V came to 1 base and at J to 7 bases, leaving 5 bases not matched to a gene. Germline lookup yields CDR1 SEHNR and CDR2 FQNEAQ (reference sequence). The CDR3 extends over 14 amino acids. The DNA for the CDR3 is TGTGCCAGCAGCTTAGGGACAGGGTGGTTTGGCTACACCTTC. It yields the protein CASSLGTGWFGYTF.

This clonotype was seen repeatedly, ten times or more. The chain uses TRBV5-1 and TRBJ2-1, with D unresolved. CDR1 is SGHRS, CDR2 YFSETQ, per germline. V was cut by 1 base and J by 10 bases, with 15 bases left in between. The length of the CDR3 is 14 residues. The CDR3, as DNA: TGCGCCAGCAGCTTGAAACCCTCCGTCAACGAGCAGTTCTTC. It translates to CASSLKPSVNEQFF.

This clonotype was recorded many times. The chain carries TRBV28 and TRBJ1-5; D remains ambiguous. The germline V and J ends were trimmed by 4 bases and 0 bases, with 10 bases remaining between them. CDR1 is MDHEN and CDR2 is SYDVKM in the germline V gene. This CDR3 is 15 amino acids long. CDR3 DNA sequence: TGTGCCAGCAGTTACGTCGTGGCTAGCAATCAGCCCCAGCATTTT. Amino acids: CASSYVVASNQPQHF.

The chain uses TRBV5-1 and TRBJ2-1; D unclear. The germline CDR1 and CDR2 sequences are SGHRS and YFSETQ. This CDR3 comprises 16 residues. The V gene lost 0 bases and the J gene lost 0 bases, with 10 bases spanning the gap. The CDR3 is CASSLADGRSYNEQFF. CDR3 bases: TGCGCCAGCAGCTTGGCCGACGGACGCTCCTACAATGAGCAGTTCTTC.

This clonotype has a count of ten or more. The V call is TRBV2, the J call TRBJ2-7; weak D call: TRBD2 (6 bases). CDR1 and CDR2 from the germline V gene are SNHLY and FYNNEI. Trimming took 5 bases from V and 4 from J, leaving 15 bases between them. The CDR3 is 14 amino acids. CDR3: CASSSSGGKYEQYF. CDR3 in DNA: TGTGCCAGCAGTTCATCTGGCGGGAAATACGAGCAGTACTTC.

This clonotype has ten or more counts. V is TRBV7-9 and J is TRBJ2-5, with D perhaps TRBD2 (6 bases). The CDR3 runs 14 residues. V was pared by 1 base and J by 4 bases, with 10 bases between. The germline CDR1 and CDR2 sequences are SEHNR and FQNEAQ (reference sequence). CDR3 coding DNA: TGTGCCAGCAGCTTAGGTTTTAGCGGAGAGACCCAGTACTTC. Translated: CASSLGFSGETQYF.

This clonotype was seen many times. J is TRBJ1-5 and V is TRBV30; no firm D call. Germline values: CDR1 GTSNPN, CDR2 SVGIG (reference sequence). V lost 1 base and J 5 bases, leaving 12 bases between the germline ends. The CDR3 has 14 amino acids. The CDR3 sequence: CAWSEGSGYQPQHF. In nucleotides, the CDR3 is TGTGCCTGGAGTGAAGGCAGCGGGTATCAGCCCCAGCATTTT.

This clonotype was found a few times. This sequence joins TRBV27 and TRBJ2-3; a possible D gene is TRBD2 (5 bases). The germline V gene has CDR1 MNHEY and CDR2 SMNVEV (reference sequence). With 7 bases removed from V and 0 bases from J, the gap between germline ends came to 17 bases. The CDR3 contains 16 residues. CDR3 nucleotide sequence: TGTGCCAGCACGGCCGTTCTAGCTGGTAGCACAGATACGCAGTATTTT. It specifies CASTAVLAGSTDTQYF.

The CDR3 spells CASSPERESTYEQYF. DNA of the CDR3: TGTGCCAGCTCACCTGAGCGGGAGAGCACCTACGAGCAGTACTTC. The rearrangement joins TRBV18 to TRBJ2-7; the match to TRBD2 covers 8 bases. The CDR3 runs to 15 residues. CDR1 is KGHSH and CDR2 is LQKENI in the germline V gene. V was clipped by 3 bases and J by 2 bases; unmatched bases: 6.